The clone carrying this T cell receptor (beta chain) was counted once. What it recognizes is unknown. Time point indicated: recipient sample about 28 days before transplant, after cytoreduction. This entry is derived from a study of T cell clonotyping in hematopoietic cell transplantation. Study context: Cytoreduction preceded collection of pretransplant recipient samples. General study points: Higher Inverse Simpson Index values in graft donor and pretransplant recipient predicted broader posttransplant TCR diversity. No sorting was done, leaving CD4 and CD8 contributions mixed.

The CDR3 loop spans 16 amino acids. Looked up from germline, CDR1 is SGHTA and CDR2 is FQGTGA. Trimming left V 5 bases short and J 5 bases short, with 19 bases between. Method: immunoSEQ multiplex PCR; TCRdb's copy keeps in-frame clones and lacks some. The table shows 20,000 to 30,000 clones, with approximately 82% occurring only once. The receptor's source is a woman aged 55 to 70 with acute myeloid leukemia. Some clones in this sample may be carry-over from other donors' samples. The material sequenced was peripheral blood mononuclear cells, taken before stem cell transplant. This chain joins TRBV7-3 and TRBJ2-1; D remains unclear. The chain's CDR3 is CASSNLGPPGDNEQFF. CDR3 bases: TGTGCCAGCAGCAACCTCGGGCCCCCCGGCGACAATGAGCAGTTCTTC.